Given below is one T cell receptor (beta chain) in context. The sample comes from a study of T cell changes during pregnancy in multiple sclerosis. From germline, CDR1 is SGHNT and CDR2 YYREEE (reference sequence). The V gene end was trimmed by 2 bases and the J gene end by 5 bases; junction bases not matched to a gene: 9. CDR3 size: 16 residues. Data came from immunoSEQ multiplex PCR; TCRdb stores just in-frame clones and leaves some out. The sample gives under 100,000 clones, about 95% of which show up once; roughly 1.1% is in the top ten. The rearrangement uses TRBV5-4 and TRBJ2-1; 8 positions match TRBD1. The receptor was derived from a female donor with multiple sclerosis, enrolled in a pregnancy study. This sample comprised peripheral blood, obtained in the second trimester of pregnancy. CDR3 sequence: CASSFIPGQGDNEQFF. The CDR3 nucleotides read TGTGCCAGCAGCTTTATCCCCGGACAGGGCGACAATGAGCAGTTCTTC.